This T cell receptor beta chain was sequenced during a study of OX40 agonist ivuxolimab in advanced cancers. Study-wide context: The study treated patients with ivuxolimab, an agonistic anti-OX40 (CD134) antibody. Findings and caveats of the study: Averaging showed that CD8+ T cells had more expanded clones than CD4+ did. Dose levels from 0.1 to 3.0 mg/kg saw CD4+ and CD8+ blood T cells expand clonally by week 6.

In the case of this clone: The antigen remains undetermined.

Produced via immunoSEQ multiplex PCR; TCRdb's table is partial and in-frame only. The data show about 84,000 clones, around 94% seen once. Baseline was the first blood sampling point, followed by cycle 4 day 1 and cycle 7 day 1. V was trimmed by 0 bases and J by 7 bases, leaving 16 bases between them. Looked up from germline, CDR1 is MNHEY and CDR2 is SVGAGI. The CDR3 runs to 16 residues. This clonotype was sampled from an adult with an advanced solid tumor such as melanoma, head and neck, liver or kidney cancer. The genes are TRBV6-5 and TRBJ2-1; maybe TRBD2 (7 bases). Sequenced material: CD4+ or CD8+ T cells sorted from blood, taken in a trial of the OX40 agonist ivuxolimab. The CDR3 region has the DNA TGTGCCAGCAGTTACTCGAGGGGGGGAGGGTCAAATGAGCAGTTCTTC. Translated, it gives CASSYSRGGGSNEQFF.